This TCR beta chain was found in a study of human T cells and chemical hapten exposure (dated by TCRdb to the early 2020s). Looking at the study overall: For sensitization, 2% DPC in acetone was applied to a roughly 2 cm by roughly 2 cm area of upper inner arm skin. Weekly therapeutic DPC doses were additionally applied to the scalp of patients throughout the roughly 25-week study period. Patch tests used Finn chambers with 0.01% DPC on the upper back, scored after 6 days by International Contact Dermatitis Research Group standards. Most of the patients in the cohort were female, and the cohort covered alopecia areata with under or over 50% scalp involvement, alopecia totalis and alopecia universalis. Libraries were pooled for sequencing, and variation in per-sample TCR yields was attributed mainly to small differences in library volumes within the pool. Peripheral blood TCR repertoire changes were tracked in vivo in alopecia patients during primary and secondary sensitization to the hapten diphenylcyclopropenone (DPC). Patient blood was sampled pre-sensitization (week 0) and at 2, 6 and about 24 weeks after DPC sensitization. Blood for TCR sequencing was provided by twenty-nine alopecia patients at one to four time points (pre-sensitization, 2, 6 and 24 weeks).

The library was generated by RACE. The sequencing machine was a NextSeq 500. During library preparation, unique molecular identifiers were attached to individual cDNA molecules so that TCRs could be counted quantitatively and reproducibly. Both TCR alpha and TCR beta chains were sequenced from each blood RNA sample. The paper's data handling went like this. A median of about 89,000 TCRs per sample was observed, with a range of about 23,224 to 690,600. The Decombinator software suite was used to annotate the V, J and CDR3 of the TCR reads. For PS versus PT1 abundance plots, all samples were subsampled to the same number of TCRs (28,000). TCRs were defined as expanded if absent before sensitization and observed at least eight times at the 2-week time point. The raw public data were reprocessed by TCRdb itself: fastp quality trimming at Q25, MiXCR clonotype calling, in-frame beta chains only. Rows are unified per CDR3 protein, each entry keeping the most common DNA and genes. The V and J calls here are based on TCRdb, not the publication. Counted in this sample were approximately 350,000 distinct CDR3 sequences; around 6% of them appeared once. 4.5% to 6% of the sample belongs to the ten largest clones.

For CDR1 and CDR2, the germline V gene (reference sequence) lists MNHNY and SVGAGI. After removal of 6 bases from V and 9 bases from J, the junction retains 11 bases not matched to a gene. Measured from the cysteine to the phenylalanine, the CDR3 is 14 residues long. Just CDR3 DNA is preserved here, 42 bases in frame from base 1. Overall results and qualifications from the work: Expanded TCRs formed significantly more large CDR3 similarity clusters than pre-sensitization or healthy control sets, consistent with antigen-driven responses. The number of PT1 expanded TCRs positively correlated with patch test score, significant at thresholds 8, 16 and 32 but not 4. Repeated subsampling changed both the strength of the expansion versus patch-test correlation and the threshold at which the correlation became significant. Because all patients had alopecia, a presumed autoimmune disease, the immune response of the patients might differ from that of healthy individuals. DPC sensitization did not change how many TCRs were above 1 in 1000 frequency, and no evidence was found of alterations in global repertoire structure.

This clonotype was seen many times. It has no known antigen specificity. Base quality data are lacking; no much larger clone is found one base away. This specimen's time point label, interpreted: patch test 2, 6 weeks after DPC sensitization. This specimen's treatment or condition label, interpreted: therapeutic diphenylcyclopropenone sensitization with weekly scalp DPC. Blood at each patch-test visit was drawn before the patch test was applied. Eligible patients were aged 18 to 70, diagnosed with alopecia, deemed suitable for DPC therapy, and excluded if pregnant. Total RNA was isolated from unfractionated whole blood collected in Tempus Blood RNA tubes.

The V and J segments used are TRBV6-6 and TRBJ1-5; 7 central bases correspond to TRBD1. The source of this sequence is a young woman with alopecia areata. Some clones in this sample may be carry-over from other donors' samples. The source was whole blood, collected in connection with sensitization to the hapten diphenylcyclopropenone (DPC). The DNA is TGTGCCAGCAGCCACGGGACAGATCTACGGCCCCAGCATTTT. Its protein product is CASSHGTDLRPQHF.